This paragraph reports one TCR beta chain. The data were obtained in a study of T cell changes during pregnancy in multiple sclerosis. Repertoires were generated with immunoSEQ multiplex PCR, while TCRdb's copy carries only in-frame clones and drops some. This table has about 50,000 clones, about 93% appearing once. Germline V lookup: CDR1 SGHTS, CDR2 YDEGEE. CDR3 length: 15 residues. V dropped 2 bases and J dropped 0; count of bases not matched to a gene: 2. This receptor was identified in a female donor with multiple sclerosis, enrolled in a pregnancy study. The V gene is TRBV5-8, the J gene TRBJ1-3, with 7 positions matching TRBD1. Sequenced here: CD4+ T cells from peripheral blood mononuclear cells, sampled after pregnancy. The CDR3 is CASSFGTDSGNTIYF. The DNA of the CDR3 is TGTGCCAGCAGCTTCGGGACAGACTCTGGAAACACCATATATTTT.